Listed below are T cell receptor beta chains from one sample, sequenced in a study of blood T cell repertoires in COVID-19. Here immunoSEQ multiplex PCR was the method, and the copy in TCRdb shows in-frame clones only, minus some. Of roughly 220,000 clones listed, 88% were seen once; the top ten hold roughly 14%. The sample taken for sequencing was PBMCs or T cells enriched from blood (not recorded which). The receptors come from a woman between 45 and 60 years old with acute COVID-19. Each CDR3 is given with its conserved first and last residue. D genes are given only for firm matches.

v_call d_call cdr3_aa
TRBV14 . CASSLAVSTDTQYF
TRBV5-6 TRBD2 CASSNQYSGRGDTQYF
TRBV12-3/TRBV12-4 . CASSFGAGAQHF
TRBV2 TRBD1 CASSGRQGNEQFF
TRBV15 TRBD2 CATSRLGGRDTQYF
TRBV4-1 . CASSQDAGGYTF
TRBV5-6 TRBD1 CASSPGTGFHGYTF
TRBV2 . CASVSGYGYNEQFF
TRBV18 . CASSGAGRETQYF
TRBV2 TRBD2 CATIQGTSGRRSEQFF
TRBV7-8 . CASSQGRGTEAFF
TRBV18 TRBD1 CASSSNPTGFGNQPQHF
TRBV2 TRBD1 CASSEGQGGQNQPQHF
TRBV18 . CASSRGTEKNIQYF
TRBV6-5 TRBD2 CASSPLSSGRAGQYF
TRBV5-1 . CASSFTQGPNEQFF
TRBV9 . CASGRQSPDTQYF
TRBV7-9 TRBD2 CASREGTSGPYNEQFF
TRBV19 . CASSIDPRGNYGYTF
TRBV18 . CASSPGGGIFYEQYF
TRBV4-1 . CASSPIPSSNEQFF
TRBV6-5 . CASSLLPRGTDTQYF
TRBV20-1 . CSAGGSLGTF